This T cell receptor beta chain comes out of a study of vaccination and CD4 T cells after COVID-19. Study background: Convalescents were six males and four females, two of them Hispanic. Post-COVID draws followed diagnosis by a median roughly 99 days (range 35 to 161).

Treatment: approximately nine-day PBMC culture with coronavirus spike peptide pools or control peptides (ViraFEST assay). Peptide pools at 10 ug/ml and IL-2 at roughly 9.3 IU/ml were added to cultures of a few million PBMCs per well. Negative selection yielded CD4+ T cells from day-10 cultures. Germline V gives CDR1 DFQATT, CDR2 SNEGSKA (reference sequence). Trimming took 0 bases from V and 10 from J, leaving 19 bases between them. The CDR3 is 16 residues long. Sequenced with the Oncomine TCR Beta short-read assay was DNA taken from cultured CD4+ T cells. From the PCR reads, TCRdb called clonotypes with MiXCR, one entry per CDR3 protein. The repertoire holds about 12,000 distinct CDR3 sequences, with approximately 45% as singletons. Notes on this clonotype: Its specificity is unknown.

The chain uses TRBV20-1 and TRBJ1-6; D not certain. Source material: CD4+ T cells from blood, cultured in vitro. This receptor was identified in a human donor who had recovered from COVID-19. CDR3 sequence: CSARDLVSATRSPLHF. For the CDR3, the DNA is TGCAGTGCTAGAGATCTGGTATCCGCCACGAGGTCACCCCTCCACTTT.